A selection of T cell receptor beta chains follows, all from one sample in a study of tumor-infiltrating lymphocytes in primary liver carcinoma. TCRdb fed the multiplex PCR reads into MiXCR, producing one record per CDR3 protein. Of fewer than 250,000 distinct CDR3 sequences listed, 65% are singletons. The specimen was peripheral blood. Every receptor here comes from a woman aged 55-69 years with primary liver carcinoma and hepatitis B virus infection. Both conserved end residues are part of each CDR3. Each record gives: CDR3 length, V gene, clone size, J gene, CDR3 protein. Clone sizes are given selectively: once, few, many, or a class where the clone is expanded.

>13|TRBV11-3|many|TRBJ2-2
CASSLEGAGELFF
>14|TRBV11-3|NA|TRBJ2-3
CACSLDPSSFTPFF
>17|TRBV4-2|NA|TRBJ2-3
CASSQARTSGFTDTQYF
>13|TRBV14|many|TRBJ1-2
CASSQDRTGGYTF
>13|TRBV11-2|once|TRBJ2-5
CARSEWLRETQYF
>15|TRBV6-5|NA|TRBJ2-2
CASSSQGSGTGELFF
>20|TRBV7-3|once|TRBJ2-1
CASSHNGWASGRAVCNEQFF
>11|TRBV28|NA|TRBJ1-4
CASNEGPKLFF
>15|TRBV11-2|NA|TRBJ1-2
CASSHTRGRDYGYTF
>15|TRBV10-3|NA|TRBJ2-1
CAISESDGSYNEQFF
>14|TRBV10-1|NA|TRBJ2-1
CASSVLGSSIEQFF
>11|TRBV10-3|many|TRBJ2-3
CAIQSDDTQYF
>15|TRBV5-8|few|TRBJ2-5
CASSLVSGQPGSQYF
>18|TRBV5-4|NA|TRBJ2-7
CASGFHPPGQGGSYEQYF
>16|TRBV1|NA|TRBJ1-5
CTSSLGGKSPNQPQHF
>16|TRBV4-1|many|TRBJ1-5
CASSPWGRAESQPQHF
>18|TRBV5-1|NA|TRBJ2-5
CASSLGLAGRVVQETQYF
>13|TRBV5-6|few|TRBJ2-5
CASSPVIGETQYF
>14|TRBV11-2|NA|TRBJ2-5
CASSSEQPQETQYF
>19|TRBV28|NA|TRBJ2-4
CASSSQFGRIGRNISFQYF
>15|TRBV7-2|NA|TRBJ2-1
CASNRALASSNEQFF
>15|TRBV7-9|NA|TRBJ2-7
CASTTGLAETYEQYF
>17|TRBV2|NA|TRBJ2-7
CASSPGLVGGPLYEQYF
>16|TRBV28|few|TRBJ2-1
CASSPSSGRDGDEQFF
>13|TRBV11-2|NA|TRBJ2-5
CASNLDNGDREYF
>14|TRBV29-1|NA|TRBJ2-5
CSVGTSANQETHYF
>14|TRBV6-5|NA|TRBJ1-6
CASKTPGNNSPLYF
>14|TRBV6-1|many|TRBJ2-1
CASFITSGAQNQFF
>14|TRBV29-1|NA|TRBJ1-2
CSDLRDSLPNGYTF
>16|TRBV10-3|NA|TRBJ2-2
CAISPSGRARPGELFF
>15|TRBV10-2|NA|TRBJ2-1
CASSLREGIYNEKFF
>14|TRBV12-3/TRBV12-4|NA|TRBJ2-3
CARSLARRLRTQYF
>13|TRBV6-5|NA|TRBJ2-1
CASSHGLGGEQFF
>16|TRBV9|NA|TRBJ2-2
CASTPVAQANTGELFF
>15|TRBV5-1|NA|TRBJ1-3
CTNSLTGISGNTIYF
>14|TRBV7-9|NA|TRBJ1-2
CASDSSRGPYGYTF
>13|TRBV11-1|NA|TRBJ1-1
CTSSFTRGGEAFF
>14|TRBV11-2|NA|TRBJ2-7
CVSSLPGLAVGQYF
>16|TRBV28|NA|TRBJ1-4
CASSLPLWGTNEKLFF
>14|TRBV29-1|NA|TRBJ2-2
CSVETLRDTGELFF
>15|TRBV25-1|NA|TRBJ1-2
CASIDTGITNYGYTF
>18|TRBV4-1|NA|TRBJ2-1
CANSQDPPTFDSYNEQFF
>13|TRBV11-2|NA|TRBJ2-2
CASSRTRTGELFF
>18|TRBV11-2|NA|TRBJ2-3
CASSLLGRGHIITDTQYF
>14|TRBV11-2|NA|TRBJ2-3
CASIRDEYTDTQYF
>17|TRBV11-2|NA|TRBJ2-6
CASSFGSGFSGANILTF
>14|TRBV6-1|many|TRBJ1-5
CASSEDGHNQPQHF
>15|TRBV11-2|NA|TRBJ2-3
CTSSLGGTITDTQYF
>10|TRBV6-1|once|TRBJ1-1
CASNGDEAFF
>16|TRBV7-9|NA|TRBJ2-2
CASSRSGTGNTGELFF
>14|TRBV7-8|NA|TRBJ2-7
CVSSFPGFSYEQYF
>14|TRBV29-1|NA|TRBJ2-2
CSLTGLLNTGELFF
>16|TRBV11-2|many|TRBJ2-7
CASSPVKGMGLYEQYF
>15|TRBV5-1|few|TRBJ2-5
CASSRSGEGRQTQYF
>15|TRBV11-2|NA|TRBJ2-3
CASYRTWTGTDTQYF
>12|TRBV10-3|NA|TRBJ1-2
CAISQGAGGYTF
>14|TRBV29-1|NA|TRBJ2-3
CSQSGGRPQDTQYF